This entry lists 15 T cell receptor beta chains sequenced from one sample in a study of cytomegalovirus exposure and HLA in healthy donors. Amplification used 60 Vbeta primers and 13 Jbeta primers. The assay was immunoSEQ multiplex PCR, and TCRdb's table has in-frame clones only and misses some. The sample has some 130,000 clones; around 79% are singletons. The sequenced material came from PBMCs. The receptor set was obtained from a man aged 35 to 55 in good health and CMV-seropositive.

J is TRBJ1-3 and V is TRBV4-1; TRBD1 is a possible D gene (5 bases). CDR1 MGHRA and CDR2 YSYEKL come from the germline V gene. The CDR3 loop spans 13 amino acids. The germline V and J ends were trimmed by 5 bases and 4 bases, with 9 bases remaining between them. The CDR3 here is CASSWTSGNTIYF. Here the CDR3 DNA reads TGCGCCAGCAGCTGGACATCGGGAAACACCATATATTTT.

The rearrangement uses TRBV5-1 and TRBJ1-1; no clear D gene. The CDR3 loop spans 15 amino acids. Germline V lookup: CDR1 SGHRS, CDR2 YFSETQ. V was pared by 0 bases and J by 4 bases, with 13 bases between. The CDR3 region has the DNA TGCGCCAGCAGCTTGGACGGTCTGGAGGGCACTGAAGCTTTCTTT. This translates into CASSLDGLEGTEAFF. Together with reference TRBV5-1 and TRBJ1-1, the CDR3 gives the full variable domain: KAGVTQTPRYLIKTRGQQVTLSCSPISGHRSVSWYQQTPGQGLQFLFEYFSETQRNKGNFPGRFSGRQFSNSRSEMNVSTLELGDSALYLCASSLDGLEGTEAFFGQGTRLTVV.

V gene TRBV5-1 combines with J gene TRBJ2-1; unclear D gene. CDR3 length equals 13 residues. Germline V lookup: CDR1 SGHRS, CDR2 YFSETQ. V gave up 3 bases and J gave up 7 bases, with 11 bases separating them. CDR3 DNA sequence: TGCGCCAGCAGCTGGGTAGAGAGGAATGAGCAGTTCTTC. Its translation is CASSWVERNEQFF.

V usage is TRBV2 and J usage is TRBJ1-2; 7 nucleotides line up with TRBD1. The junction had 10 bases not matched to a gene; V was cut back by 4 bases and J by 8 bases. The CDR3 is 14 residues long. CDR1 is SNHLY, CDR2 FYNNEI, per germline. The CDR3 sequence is CASSGSDRPRGYTF. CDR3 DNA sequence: TGTGCCAGCAGTGGATCGGACAGGCCCAGAGGCTACACCTTC. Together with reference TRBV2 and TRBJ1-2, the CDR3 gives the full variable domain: EPEVTQTPSHQVTQMGQEVILRCVPISNHLYFYWYRQILGQKVEFLVSFYNNEISEKSEIFDDQFSVERPDGSNFTLKIRSTKLEDSAMYFCASSGSDRPRGYTFGSGTRLTVV.

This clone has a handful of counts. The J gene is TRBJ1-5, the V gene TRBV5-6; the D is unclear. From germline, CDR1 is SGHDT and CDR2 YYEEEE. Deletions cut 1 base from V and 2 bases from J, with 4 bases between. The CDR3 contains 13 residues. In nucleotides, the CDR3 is TGTGCCAGCAGCTTGACGGGCAATCAGCCCCAGCATTTT. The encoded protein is CASSLTGNQPQHF.

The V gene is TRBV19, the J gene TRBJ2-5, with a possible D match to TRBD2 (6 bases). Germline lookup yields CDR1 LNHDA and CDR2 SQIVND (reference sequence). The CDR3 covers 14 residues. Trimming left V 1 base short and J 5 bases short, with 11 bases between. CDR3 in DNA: TGTGCCAGTAGTATAGCGGGGGTTTGGGAGACCCAGTACTTC. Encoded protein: CASSIAGVWETQYF.

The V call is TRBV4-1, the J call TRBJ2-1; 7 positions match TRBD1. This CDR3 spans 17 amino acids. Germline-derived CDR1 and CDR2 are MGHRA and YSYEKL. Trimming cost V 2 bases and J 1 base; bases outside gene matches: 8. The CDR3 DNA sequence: TGCGCCAGCAGCCAACTACGACAGGGCCTTTCCTACAATGAGCAGTTCTTC. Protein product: CASSQLRQGLSYNEQFF.

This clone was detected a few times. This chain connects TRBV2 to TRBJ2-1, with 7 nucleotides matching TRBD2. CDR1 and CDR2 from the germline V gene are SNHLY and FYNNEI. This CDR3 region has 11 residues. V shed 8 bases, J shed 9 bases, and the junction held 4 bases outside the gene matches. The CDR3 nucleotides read TGTGCCAGCCGGGGCGGGGGTGAGCAGTTCTTC. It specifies CASRGGGEQFF. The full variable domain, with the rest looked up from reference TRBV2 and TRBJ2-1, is EPEVTQTPSHQVTQMGQEVILRCVPISNHLYFYWYRQILGQKVEFLVSFYNNEISEKSEIFDDQFSVERPDGSNFTLKIRSTKLEDSAMYFCASRGGGEQFFGPGTRLTVL.

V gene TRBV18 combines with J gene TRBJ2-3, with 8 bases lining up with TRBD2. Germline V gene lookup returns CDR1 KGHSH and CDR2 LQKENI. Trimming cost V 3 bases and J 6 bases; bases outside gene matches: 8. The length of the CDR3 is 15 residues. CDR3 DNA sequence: TGTGCCAGCTCACCCCCGGGAGGGTTGATGGATACGCAGTATTTT. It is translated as CASSPPGGLMDTQYF.

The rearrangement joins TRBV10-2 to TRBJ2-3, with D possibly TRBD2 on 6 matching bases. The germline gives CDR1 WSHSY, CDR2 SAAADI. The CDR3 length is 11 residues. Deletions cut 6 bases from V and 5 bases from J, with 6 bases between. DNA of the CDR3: TGCGCCAGCAGAGCGGGAGATACGCAGTATTTT. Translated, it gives CASRAGDTQYF.

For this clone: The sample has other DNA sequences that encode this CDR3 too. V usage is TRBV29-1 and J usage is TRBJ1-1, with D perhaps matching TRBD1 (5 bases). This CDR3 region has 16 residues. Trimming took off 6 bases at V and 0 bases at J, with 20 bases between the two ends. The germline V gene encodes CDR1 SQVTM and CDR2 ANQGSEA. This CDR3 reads CSVVGQGQVLNTEAFF. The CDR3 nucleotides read TGCAGCGTCGTAGGGCAGGGTCAGGTACTGAACACTGAAGCTTTCTTT.

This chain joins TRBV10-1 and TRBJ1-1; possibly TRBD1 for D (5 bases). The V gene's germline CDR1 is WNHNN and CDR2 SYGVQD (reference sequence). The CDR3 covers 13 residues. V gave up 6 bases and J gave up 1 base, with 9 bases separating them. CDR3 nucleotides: TGCGCCAGCAGATTGGGGGGGAACACTGAAGCTTTCTTT. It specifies CASRLGGNTEAFF.

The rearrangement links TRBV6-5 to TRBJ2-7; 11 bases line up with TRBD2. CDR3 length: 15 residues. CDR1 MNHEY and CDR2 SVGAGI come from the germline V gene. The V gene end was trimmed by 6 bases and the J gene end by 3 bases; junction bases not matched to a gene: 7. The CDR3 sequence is CASRRLAGRVYEQYF. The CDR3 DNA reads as TGTGCCAGCAGACGACTAGCGGGAAGAGTCTACGAGCAGTACTTC.

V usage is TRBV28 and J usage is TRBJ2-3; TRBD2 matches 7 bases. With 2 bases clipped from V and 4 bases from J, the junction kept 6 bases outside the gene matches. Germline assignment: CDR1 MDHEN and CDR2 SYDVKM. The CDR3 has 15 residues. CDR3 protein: CASSLAGDGADTQYF. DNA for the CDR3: TGTGCCAGCAGTTTAGCGGGGGATGGGGCAGATACGCAGTATTTT. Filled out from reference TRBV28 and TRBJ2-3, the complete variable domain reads DVKVTQSSRYLVKRTGEKVFLECVQDMDHENMFWYRQDPGLGLRLIYFSYDVKMKEKGDIPEGYSVSREKKERFSLILESASTNQTSMYLCASSLAGDGADTQYFGPGTRLTVL.

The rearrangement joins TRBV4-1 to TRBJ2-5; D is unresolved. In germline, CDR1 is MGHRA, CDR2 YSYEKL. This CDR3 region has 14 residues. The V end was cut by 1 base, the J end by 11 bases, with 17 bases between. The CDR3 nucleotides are TGCGCCAGCAGCCAAGGACCGGTTCAATTCGGGCAGTACTTC. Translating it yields CASSQGPVQFGQYF.